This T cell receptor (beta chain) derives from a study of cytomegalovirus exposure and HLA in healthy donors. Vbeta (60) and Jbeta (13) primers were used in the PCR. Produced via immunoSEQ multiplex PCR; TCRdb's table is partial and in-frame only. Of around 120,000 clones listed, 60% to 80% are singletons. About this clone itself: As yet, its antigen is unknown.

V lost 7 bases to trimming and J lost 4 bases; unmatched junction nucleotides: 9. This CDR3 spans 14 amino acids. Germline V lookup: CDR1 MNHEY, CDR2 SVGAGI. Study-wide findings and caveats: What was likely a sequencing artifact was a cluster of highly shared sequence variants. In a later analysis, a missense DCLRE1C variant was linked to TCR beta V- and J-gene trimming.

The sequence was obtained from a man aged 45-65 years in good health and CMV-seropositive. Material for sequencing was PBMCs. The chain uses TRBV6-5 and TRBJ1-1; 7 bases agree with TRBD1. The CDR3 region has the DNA TGTGCCAGCACTACCGGGACAGAGACCACTGAAGCTTTCTTT. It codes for CASTTGTETTEAFF.